This TCR beta chain was obtained from a study of cytomegalovirus exposure and HLA in healthy donors. Study context: Ancestry clustering placed roughly four fifths of around 400 genotyped donors in the Caucasian-associated cluster.

Findings and caveats of the study: Later, an analysis showed that TCR beta chains associated with HLA were more clonally expanded than others that were equally common. Accurate HLA-A and HLA-B prediction from TCR beta sequences was reported for most subjects.

In the case of this clone: What it binds is unknown.

Use of 60 Vbeta and 13 Jbeta primers characterized the PCR. Sequencing was performed with immunoSEQ multiplex PCR; in TCRdb, only in-frame clones are kept and a portion is missing. Of about 120,000 clones in the sample, approximately 80% were seen once. The V gene end was trimmed by 5 bases and the J gene end by 5 bases; junction bases not matched to a gene: 8. CDR1 and CDR2 (germline): MNHEY, SMNVEV (reference sequence). The CDR3 has 14 amino acids. The receptor was derived from a man in his forties in good health and CMV-seropositive. The rearrangement uses TRBV27 and TRBJ1-2; TRBD1 matches at 7 bases. Source material: PBMCs. Here the CDR3 DNA reads TGTGCCAGCAGTCTCCGGAGGGGGCAATATGGCTACACCTTC. It is translated as CASSLRRGQYGYTF.